Each of the 19 T cell receptor beta chains below was sequenced from the same sample in a study of T cell repertoires in cytomegalovirus infection. TCRdb itself ran the reads through MiXCR, one entry per CDR3 protein. The repertoire consists of roughly 720,000 distinct CDR3 sequences, with roughly 36% occurring once and the leading ten covering about 2.8%. The sample comprised PBMCs. The receptors here all came from a human donor in good health (CMV status not recorded). Some clones in this sample may be carry-over from other donors' samples.

This clonotype appeared a few times. CDR3 loop: CASSLESRRNTEAFF. The CDR3 DNA reads TGTGCCAGCAGCTTAGAGTCGAGGAGGAACACTGAAGCTTTCTTT. The chain employs TRBV7-8 and TRBJ1-1; D not certain. This CDR3 is 15 amino acids long. V gave up 1 base and J gave up 1 base, with 10 bases separating them. Germline CDR1 SGHVS, CDR2 FQNEAQ.

The chain uses TRBV27 and TRBJ2-2; D gene unclear. The CDR3 extends over 14 amino acids. V was pared by 7 bases and J by 4 bases, with 13 bases between. The germline V gene has CDR1 MNHEY and CDR2 SMNVEV (reference sequence). The CDR3 DNA is TGTGCCAGCACCCTTCGGGCCCCCACCGGGGAGCTGTTTTTT. Translation: CASTLRAPTGELFF.

This chain connects TRBV12-3 or TRBV12-4 to TRBJ2-7; 8 bases map to TRBD1. This CDR3 has 13 residues. Trimming cost V 6 bases and J 2 bases; bases outside gene matches: 3. The CDR3 loop is CASRGQEAYEQYF. Written as DNA, the CDR3 is TGTGCCAGCAGGGGACAGGAGGCCTACGAGCAGTACTTC.

The J gene is TRBJ2-7, the V gene TRBV28; TRBD1 is a possible D gene (5 bases). CDR1 MDHEN and CDR2 SYDVKM come from the germline V gene. Trimming removed 6 bases from V and 0 bases from J, with 18 bases in between. The CDR3 is 16 amino acids. In DNA form, the CDR3 reads TGTGCCAGCAGGGAAGGTCTTCAGGGTAGCTCCTACGAGCAGTACTTC. The encoded protein is CASREGLQGSSYEQYF. Variable domain in full (rest from reference TRBV28 and TRBJ2-7): DVKVTQSSRYLVKRTGEKVFLECVQDMDHENMFWYRQDPGLGLRLIYFSYDVKMKEKGDIPEGYSVSREKKERFSLILESASTNQTSMYLCASREGLQGSSYEQYFGPGTRLTVT.

To note about this clonotype: A much larger clone sits a single nucleotide away, making a read error possible. The rearrangement joins TRBV7-2 to TRBJ2-7; D is undetermined. This CDR3 comprises 14 residues. Germline V gene sequence: CDR1 SGHTA, CDR2 FQGNSA. The CDR3 spells CASSLGFSSYDQYF. The DNA of the CDR3 is TGTGCCAGCAGCTTAGGCTTCAGCTCCTACGATCAGTACTTC.

The J gene is TRBJ1-5, the V gene TRBV12-3 or TRBV12-4, with D possibly matching TRBD1 (5 bases). The CDR3 is 12 amino acids. Trimming stripped 6 bases from V and 5 bases from J, with 8 bases between. CDR3 nucleotides: TGTGCCAGCAGAAAAGGGGATCAGCCCCAGCATTTT. The encoded protein is CASRKGDQPQHF.

The chain carries TRBV6-2 or TRBV6-3 and TRBJ2-1; 10 nucleotides line up with TRBD2. CDR1 and CDR2 from the germline V gene are MNHEY and SVGEGT. With 7 bases clipped from V and 9 bases from J, the junction kept 9 bases outside the gene matches. CDR3 size: 14 residues. In nucleotides, the CDR3 is TGTGCCAGCAACCCAGCGGGAGGGCCCGGTGAGCAGTTCTTC. Translating it yields CASNPAGGPGEQFF.

The genes are TRBV11-1 and TRBJ1-1, with D possibly TRBD1 on 5 matching bases. Germline V lookup: CDR1 SGHAT, CDR2 FQDESV (reference sequence). V shed 7 bases and J shed 5 bases, with 17 bases lying between them. This CDR3 is 14 amino acids long. The CDR3 DNA reads as TGTGCCAGCACTCAGGGTGTCTTGGGGACTGAAGCTTTCTTT. Residues: CASTQGVLGTEAFF.

The rearrangement links TRBV29-1 to TRBJ2-1; the match to TRBD2 covers 14 bases. The CDR3 runs 15 residues. Germline-derived CDR1 and CDR2 are SQVTM and ANQGSEA. V shed 6 bases and J 7 bases; nucleotides not matched to a gene: 8. In DNA form, the CDR3 reads TGCAGCGTCGCTTCCGGGACTAGCGGGGGAAATGAGCAGTTCTTC. This translates into CSVASGTSGGNEQFF.

This clonotype was seen more than once but under ten times. The rearrangement joins TRBV5-6 to TRBJ1-1, with D uncertain. CDR1 SGHDT and CDR2 YYEEEE come from the germline V gene. The CDR3 totals 13 residues. Trimming left V 0 bases short and J 4 bases short, with 7 bases between. The CDR3 spells CASSLGETTEAFF. The CDR3 DNA reads TGTGCCAGCAGCTTGGGAGAGACCACTGAAGCTTTCTTT.

This clonotype was picked up many times. The chain is built from TRBV12-3 or TRBV12-4 and TRBJ1-6, with 7 bases matching TRBD1. The junction had 7 bases not matched to a gene; V was cut back by 6 bases and J by 8 bases. The length of the CDR3 is 14 residues. CDR3 in amino acids: CASRMGQTYSPLHF. The CDR3 DNA reads TGTGCCAGCAGGATGGGACAGACGTATTCACCCCTCCACTTT.

V usage is TRBV19 and J usage is TRBJ2-7, with 8 bases identical to TRBD1. The CDR3 spans 18 residues. Losses at the gene ends were 7 bases for V and 2 bases for J; bases not matched to a gene: 19. The germline V gene encodes CDR1 LNHDA and CDR2 SQIVND (reference sequence). The CDR3 sequence: CASTLKGAGGSSTYEQYF. The DNA for the CDR3 is TGTGCCAGTACCTTAAAGGGTGCAGGGGGCAGTTCGACCTACGAGCAGTACTTC.

CDR3 in amino acids: CASSGLAGVNEQFF. In DNA form, the CDR3 reads TGCGCCAGCAGCGGACTAGCGGGGGTTAATGAGCAGTTCTTC. This chain uses TRBV5-1 with TRBJ2-1; TRBD2 agrees at 13 bases. Trimming removed 4 bases from V and 7 bases from J; junction bases left unmatched: 2. CDR1 and CDR2 from the germline V gene are SGHRS and YFSETQ. This CDR3 is 14 amino acids long.

The rearrangement links TRBV28 to TRBJ1-5; D unresolved. The CDR3 is 12 amino acids. Trimming took off 7 bases at V and 3 bases at J, with 7 bases between the two ends. Germline CDR1 and CDR2: MDHEN and SYDVKM. CDR3 sequence: CASIAYNQPQHF. The DNA for the CDR3 is TGTGCCAGCATTGCTTACAATCAGCCCCAGCATTTT.

V is TRBV28 and J is TRBJ2-1; TRBD1 aligns across 7 bases. The CDR3 length is 18 residues. Germline V gene sequence: CDR1 MDHEN, CDR2 SYDVKM. The J segment lost 0 bases and the V segment lost 10 bases, leaving 18 bases of the junction unmatched. This CDR3 reads CAIRGLQGTQISYNEQFF. CDR3 coding DNA: TGTGCCATCCGTGGCCTACAGGGGACACAGATCTCCTACAATGAGCAGTTCTTC.

The genes are TRBV5-1 and TRBJ2-1; D not certain. The CDR3 length is 15 residues. Per the germline V gene, CDR1 is SGHRS and CDR2 is YFSETQ. Trimming stripped 5 bases from V and 7 bases from J, with 19 bases between. DNA for the CDR3: TGCGCCAGCAGATATGGTACTTTGGTGGATAATGAGCAGTTCTTC. Translating gives CASRYGTLVDNEQFF.

A few counts support this clonotype. V is TRBV28 and J is TRBJ2-7; D might be TRBD1 (5 bases). This CDR3 comprises 14 residues. The germline gives CDR1 MDHEN, CDR2 SYDVKM. With 3 bases removed from V and 3 bases from J, the gap between germline ends came to 12 bases. The CDR3: CASSLSRTHYEQYF. Here the CDR3 DNA reads TGTGCCAGCAGTTTGTCTAGGACACACTACGAGCAGTACTTC.

This clonotype was detected only a few times. The chain couples TRBV7-6 to TRBJ2-5; 13 bases agree with TRBD2. V was clipped by 2 bases and J by 0 bases; unmatched bases: 3. This CDR3 region has 17 residues. Germline V gives CDR1 SGHVS, CDR2 FNYEAQ. The CDR3 loop is CASSLRGLAGYQETQYF. The DNA of the CDR3 is TGTGCCAGCAGCTTAAGGGGACTAGCGGGGTACCAAGAGACCCAGTACTTC.

This clonotype was counted only a few times. The chain links TRBV27 to TRBJ2-7, with D unresolved. This CDR3 has 13 residues. V dropped 3 bases and J dropped 6 bases, with 12 bases sitting between them. Germline V gives CDR1 MNHEY, CDR2 SMNVEV (reference sequence). The CDR3 is CASSLADLGEQYF. The CDR3 DNA reads TGTGCCAGCAGTTTGGCAGATTTAGGCGAGCAGTACTTC.